The source of this TCR beta chain is a study of molecular identifiers for immune sequencing clone quantification. Trimming shortened V by 5 bases and J by 2 bases, and 10 bases separated the two germline ends. The CDR3 is 13 residues long. The V gene's germline CDR1 is SEHNR and CDR2 FQNEAQ (reference sequence). This clonotype was seen repeatedly, ten times or more. MiXCR, applied by TCRdb to the PCR reads, yields one record per CDR3 protein. The repertoire has around 300,000 distinct CDR3 sequences, about 23% of them found once; the top ten carry around 0.7%. Sequenced: naive CD8+ T cells from blood, with Jurkat cell RNA spiked in. The subset: FACS-sorted CD8+CD4-CCR7+CD45RA+ naive T cells. This clonotype was obtained from a human donor in good health. Some libraries in this study had Jurkat cell RNA spiked in. This sequence joins TRBV7-9 and TRBJ2-7; a weak D match, TRBD1 (6 bases). The CDR3 DNA reads TGTGCCAGCAGCCCACAGGGAACCTACGAGCAGTACTTC. It translates to CASSPQGTYEQYF.